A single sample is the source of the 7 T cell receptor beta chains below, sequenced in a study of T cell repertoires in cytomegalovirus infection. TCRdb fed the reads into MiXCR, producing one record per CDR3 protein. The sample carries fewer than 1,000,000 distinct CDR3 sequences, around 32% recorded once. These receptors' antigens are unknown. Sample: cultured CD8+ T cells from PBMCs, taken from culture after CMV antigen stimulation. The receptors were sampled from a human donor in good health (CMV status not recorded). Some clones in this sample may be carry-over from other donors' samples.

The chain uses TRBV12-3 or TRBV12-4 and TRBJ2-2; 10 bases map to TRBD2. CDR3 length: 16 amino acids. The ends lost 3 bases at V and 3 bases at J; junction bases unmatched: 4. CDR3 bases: TGTGCCAGCAGTTTCCTACTAGCGGGGTACACCGGGGAGCTGTTTTTT. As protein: CASSFLLAGYTGELFF.

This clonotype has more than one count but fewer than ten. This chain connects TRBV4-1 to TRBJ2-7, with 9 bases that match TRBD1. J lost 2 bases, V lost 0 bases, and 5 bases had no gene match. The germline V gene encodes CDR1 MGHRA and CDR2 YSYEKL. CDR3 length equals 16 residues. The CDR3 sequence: CASSQDPGQGAYEQYF. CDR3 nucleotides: TGCGCCAGCAGCCAAGACCCGGGACAGGGAGCCTACGAGCAGTACTTC.

For the CDR3, the DNA is TGCAGTGCTCCGCGGGGACGGAGAACTGAAGCTTTCTTT. Translation: CSAPRGRRTEAFF. The gene calls are TRBV20-1 and TRBJ1-1, with D maybe TRBD1 (5 bases). Germline V CDR1 and CDR2: DFQATT, SNEGSKA (reference sequence). V was clipped by 5 bases and J by 5 bases, with 15 bases between them. CDR3 length: 13 residues.

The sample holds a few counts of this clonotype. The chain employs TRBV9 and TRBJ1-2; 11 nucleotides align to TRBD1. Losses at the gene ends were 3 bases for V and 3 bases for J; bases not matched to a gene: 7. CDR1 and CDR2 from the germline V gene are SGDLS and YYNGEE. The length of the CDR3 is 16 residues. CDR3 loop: CASSDPDRGLDYGYTF. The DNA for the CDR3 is TGTGCCAGCAGCGACCCGGACAGGGGGCTTGACTATGGCTACACCTTC.

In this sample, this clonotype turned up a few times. The CDR3 protein is CASSLDSAFF. In DNA, the CDR3 is TGTGCCAGCAGCTTAGACAGCGCTTTCTTT. The rearrangement uses TRBV7-9 and TRBJ1-1; D is unclear. The CDR3 runs 10 residues. V gave up 1 base and J gave up 11 bases, with 5 bases separating them. The germline gives CDR1 SEHNR, CDR2 FQNEAQ (reference sequence).

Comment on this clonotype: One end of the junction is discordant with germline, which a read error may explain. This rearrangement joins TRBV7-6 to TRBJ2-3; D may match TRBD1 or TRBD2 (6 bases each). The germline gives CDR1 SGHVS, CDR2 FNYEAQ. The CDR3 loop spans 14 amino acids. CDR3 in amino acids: CASSLGGMLDTQYF. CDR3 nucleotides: TGTGCTAGCAGCTTGGGGGGCATGTTAGATACGCAGTATTTT.

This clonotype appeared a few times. The CDR3 DNA sequence: TGTGCCAGCAGTGACGGGACAGGGATTGATATCAATGGCTACACCTTC. Protein product: CASSDGTGIDINGYTF. This sequence joins TRBV6-4 and TRBJ1-2, with 9 bases that match TRBD1. Germline lookup yields CDR1 MRHNA and CDR2 SNTAGT. V shed 2 bases and J 6 bases; nucleotides not matched to a gene: 10. The CDR3 covers 16 residues.